The rows below give T cell receptor beta chains drawn from one sample of a study of cytomegalovirus exposure and HLA in healthy donors. Some clones are missing from TCRdb's copy, which holds only in-frame ones; the method was immunoSEQ multiplex PCR. This table has about 140,000 clones, 70% to 90% appearing once. The sample was PBMCs. These receptor sequences come from a woman younger than 35 in good health and CMV-seropositive. The CDR3 runs from the conserved cysteine through the conserved F or W. A D gene is named only where the DNA matches it firmly. A row's size may be missing; if present it is once, few, many or a size class.

clone_size | j_call | v_call | d_call | cdr3_length | cdr3_nt | cdr3_aa
- | TRBJ2-7 | TRBV7-3 | TRBD2 | 19 | TGTGCCAGCAGCTTAGGGGGGTTTAAGACTGGGACTAGCGGCTACGAGCAGTACTTC | CASSLGGFKTGTSGYEQYF
once | TRBJ2-5 | TRBV2 | - | 12 | TGTGCCAGCAGGACTCCCGGGGAGACCCAGTACTTC | CASRTPGETQYF
- | TRBJ2-5 | TRBV18 | TRBD1 | 17 | TGTGCCAGCTCGGAGACCGCAGGACAGGGAAATTGGGAGACCCAGTACTTC | CASSETAGQGNWETQYF
- | TRBJ2-6 | TRBV10-3 | TRBD2 | 16 | TGTGCCATCTCCGGCGGCGGGGGAAATGGGGCCAACGTCCTGACTTTC | CAISGGGGNGANVLTF
- | TRBJ2-3 | TRBV4-1 | - | 15 | TGCGCCAGCAGCCAAGGATCCAGCGGCGTGGATACGCAGTATTTT | CASSQGSSGVDTQYF
few | TRBJ1-2 | TRBV27 | TRBD1 | 14 | TGTGCCAGCAGCAGCGGACAGGGTTGGTATGGCTACACCTTC | CASSSGQGWYGYTF
- | TRBJ2-2 | TRBV30 | TRBD2 | 17 | TGTGCCTGGAGTCGGTCTAGCGGGGTGCCAAGAACCGGGGAGCTGTTTTTT | CAWSRSSGVPRTGELFF
- | TRBJ2-7 | TRBV6-5 | TRBD2 | 15 | TGTGCCAGCAGAGGACTAGCGGGGGACTCCTACGAGCAGTACTTC | CASRGLAGDSYEQYF
- | TRBJ2-1 | TRBV5-1 | - | 15 | TGCGCCAGCAGAGTCGGTGACTACTCCTACAATGAGCAGTTCTTC | CASRVGDYSYNEQFF
- | TRBJ1-1 | TRBV5-1 | - | 15 | TGCGCCAGCAGCTTGGAGGGAGCCTGTAACACTGAAGCTTTCTTT | CASSLEGACNTEAFF
- | TRBJ1-1 | TRBV28 | - | 14 | TGTGCCACCCTATCGACGGGGGTGAACACTGAAGCTTTCTTT | CATLSTGVNTEAFF
few | TRBJ1-6 | TRBV6-6 | TRBD1 | 14 | TGTGCCAGCAGCAGCGGGACAGGGACTTCACCCCTCCACTTT | CASSSGTGTSPLHF
once | TRBJ1-1 | TRBV7-2 | - | 13 | TGTGCCAGCAGCTTTGGTCCGGCGGCTGAAGCTTTCTTT | CASSFGPAAEAFF
- | TRBJ1-6 | TRBV7-2 | TRBD1 | 15 | TGTGCCAGCAGCCGCCGGGACAGTGGGTATTCACCCCTCCACTTT | CASSRRDSGYSPLHF
- | TRBJ2-5 | TRBV7-9 | TRBD2 | 17 | TGTGCCAGCAGCTTAGGCGGGGAGGGATTGGAATGGGAGACCCAGTACTTC | CASSLGGEGLEWETQYF
- | TRBJ1-2 | TRBV7-2 | - | 14 | TGTGCCAGCAGCTCAAACAGGGCTAACTATGGCTACACCTTC | CASSSNRANYGYTF
- | TRBJ2-1 | TRBV30 | - | 14 | TGTGCCTGGAGTTTAGAATTCTCCTACAATGAGCAGTTCTTC | CAWSLEFSYNEQFF
- | TRBJ1-3 | TRBV18 | TRBD1 | 15 | TGTGCCAGCTCTCTCGGACAGGTAGCAGGAAACACCATATATTTT | CASSLGQVAGNTIYF
- | TRBJ2-5 | TRBV4-2 | - | 14 | TGTGCCAGCAGCCAAGATCCGGGGCAAGAGACCCAGTACTTC | CASSQDPGQETQYF
once | TRBJ2-7 | TRBV18 | - | 14 | TGTGCCAGCTCACTAACCGGGATCTCCTACGAGCAGTACTTC | CASSLTGISYEQYF
- | TRBJ1-1 | TRBV7-9 | - | 15 | TGTGCCAGCAGCTTAGGGACAATTATGAACACTGAAGCTTTCTTT | CASSLGTIMNTEAFF
- | TRBJ2-7 | TRBV7-2 | - | 13 | TGTGCCAGCAGCTTATCAGGGATACACGAGCAGTACTTC | CASSLSGIHEQYF
- | TRBJ1-5 | TRBV7-2 | - | 16 | TGTGCCAGCAGCTTAGCCGAGACATTTAGCAATCAGCCCCAGCATTTT | CASSLAETFSNQPQHF
- | TRBJ1-6 | TRBV7-2 | - | 14 | TGTGCCAGCACCCCCGCGGGGGGCGCTTCACCCCTCCACTTT | CASTPAGGASPLHF
- | TRBJ2-7 | TRBV21-1 | - | 19 | TGTGCCGCAACCGGGACAGGGCCGAGGCTAGCGCAAAGCTCCTACGAGCAGTACTTC | CAATGTGPRLAQSSYEQYF
- | TRBJ2-7 | TRBV28 | - | 11 | TGTGCCACCTCAGGGTTCTACGAGCAGTACTTC | CATSGFYEQYF
- | TRBJ2-5 | TRBV6-1 | TRBD2 | 16 | TGTGCCAGCAGTGAATCTGGTAGCGGGAACGTAGAGACCCAGTACTTC | CASSESGSGNVETQYF
- | TRBJ1-2 | TRBV19 | - | 11 | TGTGCCAGTAGTATGGCCTATGGCTACACCTTC | CASSMAYGYTF
- | TRBJ2-5 | TRBV18 | TRBD1 | 14 | TGTGCCAGCTCCTCGACAGGGGGCGCGGAGACCCAGTACTTC | CASSSTGGAETQYF
- | TRBJ2-1 | TRBV7-8 | - | 13 | TGTGCCAGCAGCCTGCTGGAGGTGGGTGAGCAGTTCTTC | CASSLLEVGEQFF
- | TRBJ2-5 | TRBV13 | TRBD2 | 15 | TGTGCCACCCTGAATTTAGCGGGAGTGGGTGAGACCCAGTACTTC | CATLNLAGVGETQYF
- | TRBJ2-6 | TRBV18 | TRBD2 | 15 | TGTGCCAGCTCACCAGCGGGGGCTGGGGCCAACGTCCTGACTTTC | CASSPAGAGANVLTF
- | TRBJ1-2 | TRBV7-2 | TRBD1 | 13 | TGTGCCAGCAGCCCCGGGACAGCCTATGGCTACACCTTC | CASSPGTAYGYTF
- | TRBJ1-2 | TRBV18 | TRBD1 | 12 | TGTGCCAGCTCACCTAACAGGGGTGGCTACACCTTC | CASSPNRGGYTF
once | TRBJ2-1 | TRBV5-1 | TRBD2 | 16 | TGCGCCAGCAGCTTGGAAAGCGGGAGCTCCTACAATGAGCAGTTCTTC | CASSLESGSSYNEQFF
- | TRBJ2-1 | TRBV14 | TRBD2 | 16 | TGTGCCAGCAGCCAAAGATTAGGACTAGCGGGACCGGAGCAGTTCTTC | CASSQRLGLAGPEQFF